This TCR beta chain was documented in a study of cytomegalovirus exposure and HLA in healthy donors. Turning to the study itself: The study placed about 86% of its 398 genotyped donors in the Caucasian-associated ancestry cluster. Study results and limitations: Altogether, more than 150 TCR beta chains were recorded as cytomegalovirus-associated.

Concerning this clone: Its cognate antigen is unknown.

A multiplex PCR was run with 60 Vbeta primers and 13 Jbeta primers. Clones were sequenced by immunoSEQ multiplex PCR, and TCRdb holds only the in-frame ones, with some missing. This sample has 80,000 to 100,000 clones, with around 72% found just once. The CDR3 loop spans 12 amino acids. Germline loops: CDR1 MNHNS, CDR2 SASEGT. Trimming removed 6 bases from V and 4 bases from J, with 9 bases in between. The receptor was isolated from a man between 35 and 55 years old in good health and CMV-seronegative. This sequence joins TRBV6-1 and TRBJ1-2, with D possibly matching TRBD1 (6 bases). Sequenced input: PBMCs. The CDR3 loop is CASSGQTYGYTF. The CDR3 bases are TGTGCCAGCAGCGGACAGACCTATGGCTACACCTTC.